This T cell receptor (beta chain) was observed in a study of shared clonotypes between healthy human individuals. Study-level information: For every donor, three CD4 naive, three CD4 memory, two CD8 naive and one CD8 memory plates were used.

CD45RO-negative CD8 cells positively selected for CCR7 made up the naive population, which excluded terminally differentiated effector memory CD45RA+ cells. A note on this clone: Its specificity is unknown.

J lost 0 bases, V lost 3 bases, and 18 bases had no gene match. Germline loops: CDR1 MDHEN, CDR2 SYDVKM. CDR3 size: 22 residues. Study results and caveats: Relative to clonotypes present in all four donors, those not shared had lower generation probabilities.

Data came from immunoSEQ multiplex PCR; TCRdb stores just in-frame clones and leaves some out. Altogether about 2 million clones are present, about 95% being singletons, with the ten largest covering approximately 1.2%. The sample taken for sequencing was naive CD8+ T cells sorted from blood. This chain connects TRBV28 to TRBJ2-1, with 12 bases fitting TRBD2. The receptor comes from a man between 18 and 29 years old in good health. The CDR3 protein is CASSFPTSGGPASYSSYNEQFF. For the CDR3, the DNA is TGTGCCAGCAGTTTCCCTACTAGCGGGGGGCCCGCCTCTTATAGCTCCTACAATGAGCAGTTCTTC.